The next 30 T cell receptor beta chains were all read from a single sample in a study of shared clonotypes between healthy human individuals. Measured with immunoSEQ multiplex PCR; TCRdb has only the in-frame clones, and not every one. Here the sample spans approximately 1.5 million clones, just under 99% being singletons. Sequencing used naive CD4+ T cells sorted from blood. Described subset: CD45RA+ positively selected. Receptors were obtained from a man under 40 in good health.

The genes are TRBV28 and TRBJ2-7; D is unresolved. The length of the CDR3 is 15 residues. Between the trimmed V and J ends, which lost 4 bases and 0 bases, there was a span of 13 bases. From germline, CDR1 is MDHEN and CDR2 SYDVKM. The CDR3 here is CASSSMLGSSYEQYF. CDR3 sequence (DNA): TGTGCCAGCAGTTCTATGTTAGGCAGCTCCTACGAGCAGTACTTC.

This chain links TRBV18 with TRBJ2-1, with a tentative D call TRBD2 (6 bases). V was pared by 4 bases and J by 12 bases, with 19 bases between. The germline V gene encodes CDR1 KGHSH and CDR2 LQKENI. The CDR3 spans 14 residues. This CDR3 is CASSLGDSPGRQFF. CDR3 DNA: TGTGCCAGCTCACTAGGGGACTCGCCGGGCCGGCAGTTCTTC.

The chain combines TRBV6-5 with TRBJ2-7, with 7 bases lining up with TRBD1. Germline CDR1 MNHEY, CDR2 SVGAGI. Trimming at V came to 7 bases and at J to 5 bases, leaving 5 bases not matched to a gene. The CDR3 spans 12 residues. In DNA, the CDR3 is TGTGCCAGCAACACAGGGGATAACGAGCAGTACTTC. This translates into CASNTGDNEQYF.

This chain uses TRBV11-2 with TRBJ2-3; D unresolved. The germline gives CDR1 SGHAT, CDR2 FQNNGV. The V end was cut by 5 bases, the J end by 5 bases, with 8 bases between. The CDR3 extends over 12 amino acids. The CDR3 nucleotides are TGTGCCAGCAGCCACTGGGGAGATACGCAGTATTTT. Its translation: CASSHWGDTQYF.

The DNA of the CDR3 is TGTGCCAGCAGCACGGACTTGGATACGCAGTATTTT. It codes for CASSTDLDTQYF. This chain connects TRBV9 to TRBJ2-3; possible D gene TRBD2, 5 bases. The CDR3 covers 12 residues. V was cut by 4 bases and J by 6 bases, with 9 bases left in between. Germline-derived CDR1 and CDR2 are SGDLS and YYNGEE.

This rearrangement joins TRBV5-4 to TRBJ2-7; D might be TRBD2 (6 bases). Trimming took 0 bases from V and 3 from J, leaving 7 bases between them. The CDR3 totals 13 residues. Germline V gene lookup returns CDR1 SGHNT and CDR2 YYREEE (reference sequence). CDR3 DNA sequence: TGTGCCAGCAGCTTGGGGAGGGACTACGAGCAGTACTTC. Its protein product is CASSLGRDYEQYF. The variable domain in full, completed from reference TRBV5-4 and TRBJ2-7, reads ETGVTQSPTHLIKTRGQQVTLRCSSQSGHNTVSWYQQALGQGPQFIFQYYREEENGRGNFPPRFSGLQFPNYSSELNVNALELDDSALYLCASSLGRDYEQYFGPGTRLTVT.

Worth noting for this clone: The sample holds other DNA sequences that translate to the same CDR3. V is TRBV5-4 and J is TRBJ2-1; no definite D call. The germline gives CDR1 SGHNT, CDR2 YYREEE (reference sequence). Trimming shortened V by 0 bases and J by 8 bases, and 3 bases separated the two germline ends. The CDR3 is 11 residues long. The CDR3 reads CASSLVDEQFF. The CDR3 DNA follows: TGTGCCAGCAGCTTGGTTGATGAGCAGTTCTTC.

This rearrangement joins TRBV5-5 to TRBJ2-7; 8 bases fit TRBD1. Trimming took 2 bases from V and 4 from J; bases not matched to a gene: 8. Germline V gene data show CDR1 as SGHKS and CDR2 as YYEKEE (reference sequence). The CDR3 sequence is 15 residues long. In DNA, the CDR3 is TGTGCCAGCAGCTTAACCGGGACAGGTGTTTACGAGCAGTACTTC. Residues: CASSLTGTGVYEQYF.

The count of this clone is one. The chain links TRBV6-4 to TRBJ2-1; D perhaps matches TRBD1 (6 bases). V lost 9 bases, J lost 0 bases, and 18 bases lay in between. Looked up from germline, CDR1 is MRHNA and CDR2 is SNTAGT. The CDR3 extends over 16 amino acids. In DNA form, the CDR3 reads TGTGCCAGTGCTCCTGGGGGCGGCAGCTCCTACAATGAGCAGTTCTTC. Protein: CASAPGGGSSYNEQFF.

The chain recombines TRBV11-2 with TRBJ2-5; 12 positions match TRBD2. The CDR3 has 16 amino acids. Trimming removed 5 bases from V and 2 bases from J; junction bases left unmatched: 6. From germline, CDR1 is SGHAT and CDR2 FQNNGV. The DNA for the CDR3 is TGTGCCAGCAGCAAGGGACTAGCGGGCAAGCAAGAGACCCAGTACTTC. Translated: CASSKGLAGKQETQYF.

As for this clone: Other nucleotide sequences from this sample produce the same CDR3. The CDR3 DNA sequence: TGCGCCAGCTCCCGGGTTGGAGAGACCCAGTACTTC. As protein: CASSRVGETQYF. The chain has TRBV5-1 and TRBJ2-5; no clear D gene. With 7 bases removed from V and 4 bases from J, the gap between germline ends came to 11 bases. This CDR3 is 12 amino acids long. From germline, CDR1 is SGHRS and CDR2 YFSETQ. The full variable domain, its missing parts supplied by reference TRBV5-1 and TRBJ2-5, is KAGVTQTPRYLIKTRGQQVTLSCSPISGHRSVSWYQQTPGQGLQFLFEYFSETQRNKGNFPGRFSGRQFSNSRSEMNVSTLELGDSALYLCASSRVGETQYFGPGTRLLVL.

The CDR3 region has the DNA TGTGCCAGCAGCTTAGGGGTCAGGGAAGGTGAAGCTTTCTTT. It specifies CASSLGVREGEAFF. The chain combines TRBV7-9 with TRBJ1-1; tentatively, D is TRBD1 (5 bases). V was clipped by 1 base and J by 7 bases, with 13 bases between them. CDR1 and CDR2 from the germline V gene are SEHNR and FQNEAQ (reference sequence). The CDR3 contains 14 residues.

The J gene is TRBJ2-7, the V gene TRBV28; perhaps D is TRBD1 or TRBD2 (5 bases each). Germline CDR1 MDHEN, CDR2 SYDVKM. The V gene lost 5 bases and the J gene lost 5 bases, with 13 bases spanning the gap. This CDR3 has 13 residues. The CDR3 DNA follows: TGTGCCAGCAGTCCCTTCAGGGACGACGAGCAGTACTTC. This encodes CASSPFRDDEQYF.

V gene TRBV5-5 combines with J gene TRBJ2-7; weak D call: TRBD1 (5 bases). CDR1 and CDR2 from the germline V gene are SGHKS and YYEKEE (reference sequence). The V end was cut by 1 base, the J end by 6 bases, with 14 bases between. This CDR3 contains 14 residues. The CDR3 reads CASSLIRVQAEQYF. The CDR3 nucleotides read TGTGCCAGCAGCTTGATCAGGGTGCAAGCCGAGCAGTACTTC.

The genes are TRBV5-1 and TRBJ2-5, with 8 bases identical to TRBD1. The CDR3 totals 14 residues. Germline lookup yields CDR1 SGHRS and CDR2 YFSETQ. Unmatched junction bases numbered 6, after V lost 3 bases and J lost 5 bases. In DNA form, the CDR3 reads TGCGCCAGCAGCTCCAGGGGGCGTTCGGAGACCCAGTACTTC. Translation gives CASSSRGRSETQYF.

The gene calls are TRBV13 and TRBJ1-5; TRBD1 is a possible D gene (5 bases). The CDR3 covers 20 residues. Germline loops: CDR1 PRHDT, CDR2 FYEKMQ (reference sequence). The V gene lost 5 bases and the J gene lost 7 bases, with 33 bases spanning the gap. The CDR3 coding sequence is TGTGCCAGCAGCGTTTCAACGCGAGGGAAGGGTTCAGGGTTCAGCCAGCCCCAGCATTTT. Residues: CASSVSTRGKGSGFSQPQHF.

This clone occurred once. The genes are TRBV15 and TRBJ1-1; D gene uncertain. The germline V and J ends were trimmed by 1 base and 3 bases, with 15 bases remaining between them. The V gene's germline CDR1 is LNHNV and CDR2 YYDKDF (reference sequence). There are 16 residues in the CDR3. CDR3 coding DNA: TGTGCCACCAGCAGAGGGCGAGGGATTTCGGACACTGAAGCTTTCTTT. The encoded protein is CATSRGRGISDTEAFF.

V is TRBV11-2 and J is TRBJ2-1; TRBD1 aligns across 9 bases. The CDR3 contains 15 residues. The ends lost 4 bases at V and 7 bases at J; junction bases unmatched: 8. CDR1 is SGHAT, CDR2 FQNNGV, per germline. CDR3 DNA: TGTGCCAGCAGCTACCTCGGGACAGGGAATAATGAGCAGTTCTTC. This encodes CASSYLGTGNNEQFF.

The chain's CDR3 is CAIGRQGVDQPQHF. CDR3 coding DNA: TGTGCCATCGGCCGACAGGGGGTCGATCAGCCCCAGCATTTT. V usage is TRBV10-3 and J usage is TRBJ1-5; 9 nucleotides agree with TRBD1. With 8 bases clipped from V and 5 bases from J, the junction kept 7 bases outside the gene matches. CDR1 and CDR2 (germline): ENHRY, SYGVKD. The CDR3 is made up of 14 amino acids.

CDR3 nucleotides: TGCGCCAGCATAAGGGGGACAGGGCAGAACACTGAAGCTTTCTTT. Amino acid sequence: CASIRGTGQNTEAFF. The chain carries TRBV5-1 and TRBJ1-1; 9 bases align to TRBD1. CDR1 SGHRS and CDR2 YFSETQ come from the germline V gene. V trimming: 6 bases; J trimming: 1 base; junction bases outside the gene matches: 7. The CDR3 runs 15 residues.

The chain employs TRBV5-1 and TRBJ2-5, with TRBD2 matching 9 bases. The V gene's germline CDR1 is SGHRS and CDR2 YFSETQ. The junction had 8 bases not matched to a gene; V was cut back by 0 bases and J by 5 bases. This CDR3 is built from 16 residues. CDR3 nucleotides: TGCGCCAGCAGCTTGGCCAGCGCGGGAGGGAAGGAGACCCAGTACTTC. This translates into CASSLASAGGKETQYF.

The CDR3 region is CASRPSAFSSGANVLTF. As DNA, the CDR3 is TGTGCCAGCAGGCCCTCAGCGTTCTCCTCTGGGGCCAACGTCCTGACTTTC. The chain joins TRBV25-1 to TRBJ2-6; no reliable D call. V was pared by 6 bases and J by 0 bases, with 15 bases between. There are 17 residues in the CDR3. Germline lookup yields CDR1 MGHDK and CDR2 SYGVNS.

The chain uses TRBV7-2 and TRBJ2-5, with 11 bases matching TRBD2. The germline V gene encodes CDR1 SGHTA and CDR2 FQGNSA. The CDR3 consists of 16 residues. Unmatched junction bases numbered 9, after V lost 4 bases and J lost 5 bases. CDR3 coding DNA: TGTGCCAGCAGCTCCCCGGCACTAGCGGGAGTGGAGACCCAGTACTTC. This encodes CASSSPALAGVETQYF.

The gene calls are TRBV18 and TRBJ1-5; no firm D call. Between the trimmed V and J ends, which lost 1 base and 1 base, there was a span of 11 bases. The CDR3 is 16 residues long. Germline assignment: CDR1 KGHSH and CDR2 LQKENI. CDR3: CASSPQGVPSNQPQHF. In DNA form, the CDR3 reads TGTGCCAGCTCACCACAGGGTGTACCGAGCAATCAGCCCCAGCATTTT.

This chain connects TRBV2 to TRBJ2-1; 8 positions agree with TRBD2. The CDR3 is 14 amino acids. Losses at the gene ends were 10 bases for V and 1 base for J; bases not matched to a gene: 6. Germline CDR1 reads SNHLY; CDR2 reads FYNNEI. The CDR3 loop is CATRLATSYNEQFF. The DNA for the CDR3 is TGTGCCACCAGACTAGCGACTTCCTACAATGAGCAGTTCTTC.

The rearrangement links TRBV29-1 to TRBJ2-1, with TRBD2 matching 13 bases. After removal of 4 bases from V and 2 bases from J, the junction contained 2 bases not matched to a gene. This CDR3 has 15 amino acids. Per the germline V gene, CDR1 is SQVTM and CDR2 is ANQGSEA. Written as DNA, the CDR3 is TGCAGCGTTGGGACTAGCGGGAGTGCCTACAATGAGCAGTTCTTC. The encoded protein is CSVGTSGSAYNEQFF.

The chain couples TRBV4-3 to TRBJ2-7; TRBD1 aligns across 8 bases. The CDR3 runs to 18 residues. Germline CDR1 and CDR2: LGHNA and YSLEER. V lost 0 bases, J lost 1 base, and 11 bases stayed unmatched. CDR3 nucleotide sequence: TGCGCCAGCAGCCAAGATCCGCTGACAGGGGACGGGTCCTACGAGCAGTACTTC. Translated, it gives CASSQDPLTGDGSYEQYF.

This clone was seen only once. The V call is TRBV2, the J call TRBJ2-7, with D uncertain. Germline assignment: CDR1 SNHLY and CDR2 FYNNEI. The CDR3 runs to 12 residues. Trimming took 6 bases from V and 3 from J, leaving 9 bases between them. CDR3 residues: CASRFNSYEQYF. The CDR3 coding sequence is TGTGCCAGCAGATTTAACAGCTACGAGCAGTACTTC.

The CDR3 nucleotides are TGTGCCAGCAGCCACAGGGACTCTGGGGCCAACGTCCTGACTTTC. This encodes CASSHRDSGANVLTF. The rearrangement links TRBV7-8 to TRBJ2-6, with D perhaps TRBD1 (6 bases). The germline CDR1 and CDR2 sequences are SGHVS and FQNEAQ. The V end lost 5 bases, the J end lost 0 bases, and 8 bases lay between the germline ends. The CDR3 consists of 15 residues.

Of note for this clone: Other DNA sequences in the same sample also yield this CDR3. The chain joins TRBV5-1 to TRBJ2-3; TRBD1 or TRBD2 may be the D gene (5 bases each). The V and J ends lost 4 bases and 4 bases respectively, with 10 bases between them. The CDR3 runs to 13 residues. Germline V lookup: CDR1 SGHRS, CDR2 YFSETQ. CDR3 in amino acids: CASSLGPSDTQYF. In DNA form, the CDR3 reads TGCGCCAGCAGCCTGGGACCGTCAGATACGCAGTATTTT. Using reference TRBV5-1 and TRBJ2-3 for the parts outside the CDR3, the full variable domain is KAGVTQTPRYLIKTRGQQVTLSCSPISGHRSVSWYQQTPGQGLQFLFEYFSETQRNKGNFPGRFSGRQFSNSRSEMNVSTLELGDSALYLCASSLGPSDTQYFGPGTRLTVL.